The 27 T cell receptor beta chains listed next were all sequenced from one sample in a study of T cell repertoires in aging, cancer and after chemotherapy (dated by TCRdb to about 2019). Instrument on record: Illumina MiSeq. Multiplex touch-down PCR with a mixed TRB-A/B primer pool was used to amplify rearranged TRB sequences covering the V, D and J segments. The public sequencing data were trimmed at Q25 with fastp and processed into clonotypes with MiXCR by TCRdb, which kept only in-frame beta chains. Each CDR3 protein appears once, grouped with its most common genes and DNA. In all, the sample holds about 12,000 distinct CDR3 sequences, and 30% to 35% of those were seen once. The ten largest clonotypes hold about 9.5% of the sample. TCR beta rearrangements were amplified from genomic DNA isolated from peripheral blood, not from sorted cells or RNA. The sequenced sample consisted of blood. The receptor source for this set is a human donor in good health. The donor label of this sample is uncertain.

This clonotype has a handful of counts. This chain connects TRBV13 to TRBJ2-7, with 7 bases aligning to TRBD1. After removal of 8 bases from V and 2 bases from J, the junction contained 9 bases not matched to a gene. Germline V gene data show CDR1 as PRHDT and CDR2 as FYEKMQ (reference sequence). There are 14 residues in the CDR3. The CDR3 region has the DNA TGTGCCAGCGCGACAGGGCAACTCCCCTACGAGCAGTACTTC. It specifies CASATGQLPYEQYF.

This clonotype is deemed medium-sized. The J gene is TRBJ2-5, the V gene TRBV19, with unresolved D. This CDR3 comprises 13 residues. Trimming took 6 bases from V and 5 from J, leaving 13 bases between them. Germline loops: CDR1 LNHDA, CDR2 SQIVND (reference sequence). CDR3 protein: CASSPLPRETQYF. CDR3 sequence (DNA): TGTGCCAGTAGCCCGCTTCCGAGGGAGACCCAGTACTTC.

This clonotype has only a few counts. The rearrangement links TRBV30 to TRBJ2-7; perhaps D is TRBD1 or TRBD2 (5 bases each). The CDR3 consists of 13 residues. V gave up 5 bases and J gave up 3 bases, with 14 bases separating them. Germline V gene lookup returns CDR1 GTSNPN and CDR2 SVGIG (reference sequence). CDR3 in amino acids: CAWSGRVLYEQYF. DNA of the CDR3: TGTGCCTGGTCGGGACGGGTCCTCTACGAGCAGTACTTC.

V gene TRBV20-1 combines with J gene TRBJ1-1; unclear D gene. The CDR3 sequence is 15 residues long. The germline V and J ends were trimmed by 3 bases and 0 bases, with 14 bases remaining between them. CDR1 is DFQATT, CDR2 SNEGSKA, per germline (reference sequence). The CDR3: CSARVAGQMNTEAFF. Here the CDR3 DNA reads TGCAGTGCTAGGGTTGCGGGTCAGATGAACACTGAAGCTTTCTTT.

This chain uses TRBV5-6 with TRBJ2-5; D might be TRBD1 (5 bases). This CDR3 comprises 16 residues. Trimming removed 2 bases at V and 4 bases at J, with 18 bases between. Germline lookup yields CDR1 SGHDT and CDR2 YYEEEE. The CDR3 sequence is CASSFGRVVVGETQYF. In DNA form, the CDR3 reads TGTGCCAGCAGCTTCGGCAGGGTGGTCGTTGGAGAGACCCAGTACTTC.

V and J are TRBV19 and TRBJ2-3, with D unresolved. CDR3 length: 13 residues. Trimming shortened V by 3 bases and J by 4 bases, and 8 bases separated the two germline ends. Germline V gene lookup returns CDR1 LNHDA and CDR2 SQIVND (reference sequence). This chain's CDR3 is CASSIWPPDTQYF. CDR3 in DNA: TGTGCCAGTAGTATTTGGCCCCCAGATACGCAGTATTTT.

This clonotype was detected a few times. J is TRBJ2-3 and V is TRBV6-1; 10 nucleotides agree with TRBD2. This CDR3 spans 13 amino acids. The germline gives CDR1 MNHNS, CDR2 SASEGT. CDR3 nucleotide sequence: TGTGCAAACGGACTAGCGGGCACAGATACGCAGTATTTT. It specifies CANGLAGTDTQYF.

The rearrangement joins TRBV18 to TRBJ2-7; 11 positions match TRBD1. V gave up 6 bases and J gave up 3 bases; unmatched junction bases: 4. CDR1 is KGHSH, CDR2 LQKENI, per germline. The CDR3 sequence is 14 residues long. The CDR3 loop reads CASSPGTGGYEQYF. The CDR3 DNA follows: TGTGCCAGCTCGCCCGGGACAGGGGGCTACGAGCAGTACTTC. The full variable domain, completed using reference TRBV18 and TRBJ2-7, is NAGVMQNPRHLVRRRGQEARLRCSPMKGHSHVYWYRQLPEEGLKFMVYLQKENIIDESGMPKERFSAEFPKEGPSILRIQQVVRGDSAAYFCASSPGTGGYEQYFGPGTRLTVT.

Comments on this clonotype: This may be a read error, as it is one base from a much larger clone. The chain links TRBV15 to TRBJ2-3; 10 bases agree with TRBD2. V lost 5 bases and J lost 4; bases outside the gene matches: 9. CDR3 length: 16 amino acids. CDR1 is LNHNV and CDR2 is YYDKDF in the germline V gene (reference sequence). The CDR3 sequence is CATSAPAGGQADTQYF. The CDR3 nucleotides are TGTGCCACCAGCGCCCCAGCGGGGGGGCAAGCAGATACGCAGTATTTT.

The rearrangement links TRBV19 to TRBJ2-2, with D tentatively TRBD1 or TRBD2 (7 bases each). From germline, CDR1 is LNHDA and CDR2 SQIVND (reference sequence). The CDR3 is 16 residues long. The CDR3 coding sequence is TGTGTTAGTAGTATTCAGGGGGGGCTAAACACCGGGGAGCTGTTTTTT. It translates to CVSSIQGGLNTGELFF.

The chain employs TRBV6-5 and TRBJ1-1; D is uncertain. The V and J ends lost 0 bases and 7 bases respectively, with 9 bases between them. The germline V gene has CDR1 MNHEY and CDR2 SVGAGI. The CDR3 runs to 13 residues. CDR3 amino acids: CASSYSLGIEAFF. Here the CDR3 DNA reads TGTGCCAGCAGTTACTCCCTGGGGATTGAAGCTTTCTTT.

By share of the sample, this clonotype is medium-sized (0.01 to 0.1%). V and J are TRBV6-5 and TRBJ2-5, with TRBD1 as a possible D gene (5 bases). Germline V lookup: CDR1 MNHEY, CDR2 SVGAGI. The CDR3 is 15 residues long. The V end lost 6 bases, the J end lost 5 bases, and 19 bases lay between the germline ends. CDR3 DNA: TGTGCCAGCAGCTCGGCTCCAGGGTTTGTGGAGACCCAGTACTTC. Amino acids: CASSSAPGFVETQYF.

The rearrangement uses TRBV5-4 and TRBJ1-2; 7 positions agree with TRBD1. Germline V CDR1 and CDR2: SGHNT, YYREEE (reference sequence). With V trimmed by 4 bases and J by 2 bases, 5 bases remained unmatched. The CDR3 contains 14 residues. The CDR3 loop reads CASSAQTGNYGYTF. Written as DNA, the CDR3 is TGTGCCAGCAGCGCGCAGACAGGGAACTATGGCTACACCTTC.

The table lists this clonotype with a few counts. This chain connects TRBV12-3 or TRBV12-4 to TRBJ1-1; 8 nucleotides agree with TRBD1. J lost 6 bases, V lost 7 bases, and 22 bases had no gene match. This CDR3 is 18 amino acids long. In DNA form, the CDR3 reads TGTGCCAGCACTAATCACCGGGACAGGAGTGTGAGGGGCTCTGAAGCTTTCTTT. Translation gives CASTNHRDRSVRGSEAFF.

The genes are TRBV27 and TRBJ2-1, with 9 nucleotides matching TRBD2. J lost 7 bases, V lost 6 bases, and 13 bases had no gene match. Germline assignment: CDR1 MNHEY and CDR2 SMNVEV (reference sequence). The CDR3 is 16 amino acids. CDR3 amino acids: CASREDPLAGWNEQFF. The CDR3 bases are TGTGCCAGCAGGGAAGATCCGCTAGCGGGGTGGAATGAGCAGTTCTTC.

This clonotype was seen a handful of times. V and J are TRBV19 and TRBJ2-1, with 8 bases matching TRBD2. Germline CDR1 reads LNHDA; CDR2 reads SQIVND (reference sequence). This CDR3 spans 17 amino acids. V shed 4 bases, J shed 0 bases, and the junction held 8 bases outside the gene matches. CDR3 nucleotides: TGTGCCAGTAGTAAGATTGCCAGCGGGGGCTCCTACAATGAGCAGTTCTTC. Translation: CASSKIASGGSYNEQFF.

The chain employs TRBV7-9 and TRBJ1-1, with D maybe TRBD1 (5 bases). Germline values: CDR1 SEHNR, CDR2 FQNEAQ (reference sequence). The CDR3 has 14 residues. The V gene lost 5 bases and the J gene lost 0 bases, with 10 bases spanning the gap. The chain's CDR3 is CASSPGLMNTEAFF. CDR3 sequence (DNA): TGTGCCAGCAGCCCGGGGCTGATGAACACTGAAGCTTTCTTT.

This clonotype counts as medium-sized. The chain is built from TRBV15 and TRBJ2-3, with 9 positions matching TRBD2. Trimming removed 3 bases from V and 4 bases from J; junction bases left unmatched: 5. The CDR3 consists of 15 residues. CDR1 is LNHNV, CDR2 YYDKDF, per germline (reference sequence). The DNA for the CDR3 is TGTGCCACCAGCAGCGACAGACTAGCGGCAGATACGCAGTATTTT. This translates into CATSSDRLAADTQYF.

The CDR3 sequence: CASSPLAGPYEQYF. For the CDR3, the DNA is TGTGCCAGCAGCCCACTAGCGGGGCCCTACGAGCAGTACTTC. The chain combines TRBV27 with TRBJ2-7; 10 bases match TRBD2. V trimming: 6 bases; J trimming: 2 bases; junction bases outside the gene matches: 4. There are 14 residues in the CDR3. Germline CDR1 and CDR2: MNHEY and SMNVEV (reference sequence).

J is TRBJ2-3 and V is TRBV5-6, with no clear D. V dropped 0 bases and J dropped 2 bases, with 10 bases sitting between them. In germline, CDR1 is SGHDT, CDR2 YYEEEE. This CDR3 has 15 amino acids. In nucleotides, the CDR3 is TGTGCCAGCAGCTTGGATGTCAATCCCACAGATACGCAGTATTTT. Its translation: CASSLDVNPTDTQYF.

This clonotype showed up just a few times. The CDR3 bases are TGTGCCATCAGTGAGTACCAGGGTGAGACCCAGTACTTC. Protein: CAISEYQGETQYF. The chain combines TRBV10-3 with TRBJ2-5, with D perhaps matching TRBD1 (5 bases). Trimming took off 1 base at V and 5 bases at J, with 8 bases between the two ends. The CDR3 has 13 residues. The germline V gene encodes CDR1 ENHRY and CDR2 SYGVKD.

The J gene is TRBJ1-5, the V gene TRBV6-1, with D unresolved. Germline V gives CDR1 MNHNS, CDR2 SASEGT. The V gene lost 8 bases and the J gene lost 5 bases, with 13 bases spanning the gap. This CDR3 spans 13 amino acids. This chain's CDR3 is CASQPEDYQPQHF. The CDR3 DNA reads TGTGCCAGCCAACCGGAAGACTATCAGCCCCAGCATTTT.

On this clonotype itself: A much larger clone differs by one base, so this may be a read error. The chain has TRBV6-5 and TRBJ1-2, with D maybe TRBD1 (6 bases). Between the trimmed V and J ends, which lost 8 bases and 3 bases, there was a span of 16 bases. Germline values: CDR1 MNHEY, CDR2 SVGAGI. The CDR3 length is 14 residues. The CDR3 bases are TGTGCCAGCCACCGGTTCCCAGGGGACTATGGCTACACCTTC. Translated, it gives CASHRFPGDYGYTF.

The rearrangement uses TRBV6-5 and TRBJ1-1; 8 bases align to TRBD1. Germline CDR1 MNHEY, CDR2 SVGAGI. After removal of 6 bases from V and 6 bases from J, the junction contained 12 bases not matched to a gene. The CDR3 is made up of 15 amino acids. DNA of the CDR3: TGTGCCAGCAGACCCTACGGACAGGGTTCGGCTGAAGCTTTCTTT. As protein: CASRPYGQGSAEAFF.

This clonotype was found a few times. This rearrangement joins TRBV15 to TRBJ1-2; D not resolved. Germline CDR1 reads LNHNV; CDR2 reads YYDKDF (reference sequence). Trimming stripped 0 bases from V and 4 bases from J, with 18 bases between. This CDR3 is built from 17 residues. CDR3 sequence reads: CATSRDRLEGTGYGYTF. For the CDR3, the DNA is TGTGCCACCAGCAGAGATCGGTTGGAGGGTACCGGCTATGGCTACACCTTC.

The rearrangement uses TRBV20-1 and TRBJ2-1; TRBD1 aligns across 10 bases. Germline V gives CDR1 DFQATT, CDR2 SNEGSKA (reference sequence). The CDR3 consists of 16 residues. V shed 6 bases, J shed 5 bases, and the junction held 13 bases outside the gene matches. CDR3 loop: CSAQEMGQGTDNEQFF. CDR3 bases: TGCAGTGCCCAAGAGATGGGACAGGGGACGGACAATGAGCAGTTCTTC.

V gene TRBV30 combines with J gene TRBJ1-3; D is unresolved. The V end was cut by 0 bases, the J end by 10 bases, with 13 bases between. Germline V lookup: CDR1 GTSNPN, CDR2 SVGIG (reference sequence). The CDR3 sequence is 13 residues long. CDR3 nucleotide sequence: TGTGCCTGGAGTGTAGAGGCCCTTAGAACCATATATTTT. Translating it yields CAWSVEALRTIYF. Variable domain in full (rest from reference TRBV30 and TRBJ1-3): SQTIHQWPATLVQPVGSPLSLECTVEGTSNPNLYWYRQAAGRGLQLLFYSVGIGQISSEVPQNLSASRPQDRQFILSSKKLLLSDSGFYLCAWSVEALRTIYFGEGSWLTVV.